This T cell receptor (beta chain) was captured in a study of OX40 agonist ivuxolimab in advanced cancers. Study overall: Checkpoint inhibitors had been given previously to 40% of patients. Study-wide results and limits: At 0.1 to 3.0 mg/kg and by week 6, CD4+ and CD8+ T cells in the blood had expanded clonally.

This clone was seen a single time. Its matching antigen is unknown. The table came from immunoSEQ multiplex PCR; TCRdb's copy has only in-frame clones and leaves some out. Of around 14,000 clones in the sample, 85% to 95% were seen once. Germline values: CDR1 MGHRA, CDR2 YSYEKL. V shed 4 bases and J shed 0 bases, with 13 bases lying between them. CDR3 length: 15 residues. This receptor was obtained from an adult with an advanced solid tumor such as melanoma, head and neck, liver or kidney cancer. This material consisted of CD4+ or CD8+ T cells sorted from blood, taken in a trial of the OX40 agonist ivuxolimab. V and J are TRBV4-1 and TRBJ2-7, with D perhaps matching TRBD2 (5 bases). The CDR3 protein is CASSPDSSLSYEQYF. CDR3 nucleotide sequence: TGCGCCAGCAGCCCCGACTCTAGCCTCTCCTACGAGCAGTACTTC.